This entry is about one T cell receptor beta chain. Its antigen is unknown. This CDR3 has 14 amino acids. The germline V gene has CDR1 KGHSH and CDR2 LQKENI. The V end was cut by 3 bases, the J end by 3 bases, with 11 bases between. Measured with immunoSEQ multiplex PCR; TCRdb has only the in-frame clones, and not every one. The repertoire holds roughly 130,000 clones, with 85% to 90% as singletons. The sample originates from a study of T cell responses to AZD1222 COVID-19 vaccine. General study points: Close to half of all spike-specific TCRs reportedly target regions of the variants that are unmutated.

The sample was peripheral blood, taken on day 0 of AZD1222 vaccination. This TCR was sampled from an adult in good health. The J gene is TRBJ1-1, the V gene TRBV18, with a possible D match to TRBD1 (5 bases). The CDR3 coding sequence is TGTGCCAGCTCACCCATGACAGAATACACTGAAGCTTTCTTT. Encoded protein: CASSPMTEYTEAFF.